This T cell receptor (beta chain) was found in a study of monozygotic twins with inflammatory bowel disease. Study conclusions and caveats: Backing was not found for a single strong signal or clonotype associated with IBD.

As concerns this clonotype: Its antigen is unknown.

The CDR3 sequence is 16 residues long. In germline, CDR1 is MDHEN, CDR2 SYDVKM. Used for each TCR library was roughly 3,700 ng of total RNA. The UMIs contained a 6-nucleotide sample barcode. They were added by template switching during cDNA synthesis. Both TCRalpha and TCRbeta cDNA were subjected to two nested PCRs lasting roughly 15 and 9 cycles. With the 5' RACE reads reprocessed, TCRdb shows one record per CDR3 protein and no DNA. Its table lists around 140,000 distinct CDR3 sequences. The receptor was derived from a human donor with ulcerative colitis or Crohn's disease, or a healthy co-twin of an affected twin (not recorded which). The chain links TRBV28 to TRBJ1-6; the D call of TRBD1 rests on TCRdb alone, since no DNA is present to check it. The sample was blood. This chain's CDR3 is CASSLSPGQYLPPLHF.